This T cell receptor beta chain was retrieved from a study of shared clonotypes between healthy human individuals. Sequenced by immunoSEQ multiplex PCR; TCRdb stores in-frame clones only, minus some. The table lists about 2.4 million clones, around 90% of them singletons. With 6 bases removed from V and 1 base from J, the gap between germline ends came to 22 bases. CDR1 KGHSH and CDR2 LQKENI come from the germline V gene. This CDR3 is built from 17 residues. This chain links TRBV18 with TRBJ2-7; either TRBD1 or TRBD2 may fit D (5 bases each). Input material: naive CD4+ T cells sorted from blood. The subset denotes: CD45RA+ positively selected. This receptor was identified in a man between 18 and 29 years old in good health. CDR3 DNA: TGTGCCAGCTCCCCCTCCCGGAGGCAGGGAGTATCCTACGAGCAGTACTTC. Protein sequence: CASSPSRRQGVSYEQYF.